The entry below gives a single TCR beta chain sequence along with its context. Its antigen is currently unknown. There are 17 residues in the CDR3. Germline V gene lookup returns CDR1 LGHNA and CDR2 YNFKEQ. V trimming: 0 bases; J trimming: 1 base; junction bases outside the gene matches: 7. PCR involved 60 Vbeta and 13 Jbeta primers. As handled by the study authors: A follow-up analysis tallied 86 million or so unique TCR beta chains, roughly 11 million shared. The repertoire was sequenced with immunoSEQ multiplex PCR; TCRdb's copy has only in-frame clones and lacks some. V and J calls and clone size are as listed in that table; D and trimming were resolved from the DNA. The table lists under 200,000 clones, around 83% of them singletons. The data stem from a study of cytomegalovirus exposure and HLA in healthy donors. Study-wide findings and caveats: CMV serostatus was the sole immune exposure information available. In vitro work confirmed that a few CMV-associated chains recognize CMV antigens. Other equally common chains were less clonally expanded than HLA-associated TCR beta chains, a later analysis showed.

This sequence was found in a woman between 18 and 29 years old in good health and CMV-seronegative. Source material: PBMCs. V gene TRBV4-2 combines with J gene TRBJ2-3; TRBD2 aligns across 7 bases. This CDR3 is CASSQEGGSGRTDTQYF. Written as DNA, the CDR3 is TGTGCCAGCAGCCAAGAGGGGGGTAGCGGGCGCACAGATACGCAGTATTTT.